Detailed here is one TCR beta chain. This sample was included in a study of blood T cell repertoires in COVID-19. V lost 6 bases and J 3 bases, leaving 20 bases between the germline ends. The germline gives CDR1 MNHEY, CDR2 SMNVEV (reference sequence). The CDR3 has 17 residues. Study processing details: Reference gene primers were amplified, and this amplification served to estimate nucleated cell counts. The assay was immunoSEQ multiplex PCR, and TCRdb's table has in-frame clones only and misses some. The V and J calls and clone size were taken over from that table, and D and trimming were inferred from the DNA. The profile shows roughly 520,000 clones, approximately 90% of them singletons. The cohort comprised adults aged roughly 18 to 95 years residing in 20 to 30 US areas. Researchers sorted participants into cohorts using their self-reported clinical history.

The material sequenced was PBMCs or T cells enriched from blood (not recorded which). This sequence originates from a woman between 40 and 50 years old who had recovered from COVID-19. The chain uses TRBV27 and TRBJ2-2; perhaps TRBD2 as D (6 bases). In DNA, the CDR3 is TGTGCCAGCAGATTTACTCCGCACGGAGGGGACACCGGGGAGCTGTTTTTT. This gives the protein CASRFTPHGGDTGELFF.